This T cell receptor (beta chain) stems from a study of OX40 agonist ivuxolimab in advanced cancers. The overall study: Patients were 65% to 85% male with ages about 20 to 79, mean approximately 55.

Clones were sequenced by immunoSEQ multiplex PCR, and TCRdb holds only the in-frame ones, with some missing. The sample carries around 67,000 clones, 88% recorded once. The specimen comprised CD4+ or CD8+ T cells sorted from blood, sampled in a trial of the OX40 agonist ivuxolimab. The receptor was derived from an adult with an advanced solid tumor such as melanoma, head and neck, liver or kidney cancer.

This CDR3 is CASSMSSYEQYF. The CDR3 DNA follows: TGTGCCAGCAGCATGAGCTCCTACGAGCAGTACTTC. The V and J genes are TRBV11-3 and TRBJ2-5; D remains ambiguous. Near its end, the DNA agrees better with TRBJ2-7, so the J call may be wrong. Germline V gene sequence: CDR1 SGHNT, CDR2 YENEEA. The CDR3 loop spans 12 amino acids.